This is a list of T cell receptor beta chains from one sample in a study of technical replicates of blood from four donors. Repertoires were generated with immunoSEQ multiplex PCR, while TCRdb's copy carries only in-frame clones and drops some. The top ten hold around 0.3% of the sample, which has about 68,000 clones, 95% to 97% seen once. Sample: T cells isolated from PBMCs. The receptors shown here come from a human donor in good health. CDR3s include the opening cysteine and the closing phenylalanine or tryptophan.

v_call	cdr3_aa
TRBV30	CAWSGGGSYNEQFF
TRBV11-1	CASSPGTGGTEAFF
TRBV27	CASNTGTGEGTYEQYF
TRBV30	CAWGQGAADTQYF
TRBV28	CASSDVDRDGEKLFF
TRBV25-1	CASSEPGQGAEQYF
TRBV9	CASSVTGNTGELFF
TRBV11-1	CASSVLTGVWGNYEQYF
TRBV6-1	CTLAAGSSYEQYF
TRBV5-6	CASSLDRSYEQYF
TRBV11-3	CASSLLAGGLNEQFF
TRBV19	CASSTPGTGVDSNQPQHF
TRBV29-1	CSVEGRAHYGYTF
TRBV18	CASSPPRQGRRTEAFF
TRBV23-1	CASSRRTAPEAFF
TRBV11-2	CATPTSGRPYEQYF
TRBV4-1	CASSQDGGFGEYF
TRBV7-2	CASSLSGGLISYEQYF
TRBV9	CASSEQMGNTIYF
TRBV19	CASFITGGNQPQHF
TRBV30	CAWRTLAGGYLKGYTF
TRBV6-5	CASSYSRGQGSYEQYF
TRBV25-1	CASRAGTGESGANVLTF
TRBV4-1	CASSHIGTGFEQYF
TRBV20-1	CSASYGDSLLF
TRBV9	CASSVAGTSGSPFF
TRBV30	CAWRRGRRTNYGYTF
TRBV7-3	CASSLEGASTDTQYF
TRBV2	CASSERGQPNEKLFF
TRBV27	CASRWAGLGADTQYF
TRBV4-3	CASSQDTGGSDTQYF
TRBV11-3	CASSQGLDRGRREETQYF
TRBV19	CASSLGSGRAGTGELFF
TRBV29-1	CSGVTGTGANVLTF
TRBV14	CASSQGRSYNEQFF
TRBV4-3	CASSQDQSGAGELFF
TRBV29-1	CSVVRVRTSGRNEQYF
TRBV28	CASSFKGSYEQYF
TRBV7-8	CASSLAGGANGYTF
TRBV11-2	CASSLRGNTIYF
TRBV6-1	CASLLTRNTEAFF
TRBV28	CASSRPSWAPMNTEAFF
TRBV5-1	CASSLDVGFGETQYF
TRBV5-4	CASRTGQGDSFNYGYTF
TRBV7-9	CASSSKRGQGGETQYF
TRBV28	CASSFGDRLSYGYTF
TRBV10-3	CAISAGLSSTGELFF
TRBV7-7	CASSLGGQGKPETQYF
TRBV29-1	CSVGAPGGYGYTF
TRBV19	CASSIDRNTGELFF
TRBV4-3	CASSQRTGIETQYF
TRBV5-4	CASSLGGGSGNTIYF
TRBV30	CAWNSESEAFF
TRBV2	CASRPRGGRDYEQYF
TRBV19	CASSIGGTDSYEQYF